This TCR beta chain was found in a study of T cells in Graves' hyperthyroidism and ophthalmopathy. Amplification yielded TCR beta CDR3 regions, with RNA transcripts as the source. HTBI primers were employed in a first-round RT-PCR of the TCR CDR3. A single record per CDR3 protein comes from TCRdb applying MiXCR to the multiplex PCR reads. The data show roughly 200,000 distinct CDR3 sequences, about a sixth seen once. If no ophthalmopathy progression occurred within 18 months, Graves' hyperthyroidism was stable. Any patient presenting with uncontrolled infection, other autoimmune disease, pregnancy or lactation was left out. Looked up from germline, CDR1 is MNHNS and CDR2 is SASEGT. The length of the CDR3 is 15 residues. V dropped 10 bases and J dropped 0; count of bases not matched to a gene: 8. Study outcomes and limitations: The majority of expanded thyroid clonotypes above 0.001 also appeared in blood. It was a median about 6.5 months before onset that the model predicted ophthalmopathy.

There are many counts of this clonotype. The antigen remains undetermined. The V gene is TRBV6-1, the J gene TRBJ1-5; 8 bases align to TRBD1. Sequenced: blood. The source of this sequence is a woman in her forties or fifties with Graves' hyperthyroidism. The CDR3 DNA reads TGTGCCACCTGGGGACAGGAGTATAGCAATCAGCCCCAGCATTTT. Encoded protein: CATWGQEYSNQPQHF.